The rows below give T cell receptor beta chains drawn from one sample of a study of blood T cell repertoires in COVID-19. The repertoire was sequenced with immunoSEQ multiplex PCR; TCRdb's copy has only in-frame clones and lacks some. The sample lists approximately 140,000 clones; 87% were seen once. The sequenced sample was PBMCs or T cells enriched from blood (not recorded which). All receptors come from a woman aged 40 to 50 who had been exposed to COVID-19. The CDR3 runs from the conserved cysteine through the conserved F or W. The D gene is left open where the match is weak. Size tells how often a clone was seen (once, few, many) or the class of an expanded clone, and some rows leave it out.

TRBV7-8	.	.	TRBJ1-1	TGTGCCAGCAGCCCCAGGGAGGGGTACACTGAAGCTTTCTTT	CASSPREGYTEAFF
TRBV9	TRBD2	.	TRBJ2-1	TGTGCCAGCAGCGTAAGGCAGGGCGATCCGGGAGGGCGTGGGAATGAGCAGTTCTTC	CASSVRQGDPGGRGNEQFF
TRBV7-6	.	few	TRBJ2-5	TGTGCCAGCAGCCTAGGTATCCGAGAGACCCAGTACTTC	CASSLGIRETQYF
TRBV2	.	.	TRBJ1-5	TGTGCCAGCAGTGAAGGGGAGGGGAATCAGCCCCAGCATTTT	CASSEGEGNQPQHF
TRBV6-6	TRBD2	.	TRBJ2-1	TGTGCCAGCAGTTCGGGGGGAGGGAATATCTACAATGAGCAGTTCTTC	CASSSGGGNIYNEQFF
TRBV28	.	.	TRBJ1-1	TGTGCCAGCAGTTGGGCGAGAGAAGCTTTCTTT	CASSWAREAFF
TRBV5-1	.	.	TRBJ2-3	TGCGCCAGCACCCACGACGGGGGAACAGATACGCAGTATTTT	CASTHDGGTDTQYF
TRBV3-1/TRBV3-2	TRBD2	.	TRBJ2-3	TGTGCCAGCAGCCAAAGGCGGGCGGGGGGTTCAGATACGCAGTATTTT	CASSQRRAGGSDTQYF
TRBV19	.	.	TRBJ2-7	TGTGCCAGTAGTTCTGGCGGAGACTCCTACGAGCAGTACTTC	CASSSGGDSYEQYF
TRBV27	.	.	TRBJ2-7	TGTGCCAGCAGTTTAAGTCCACAGACCAGCTCCTACGAGCAGTACTTC	CASSLSPQTSSYEQYF